This T cell receptor beta chain was observed in a study of T cell responses to AZD1222 COVID-19 vaccine. V lost 4 bases and J 4 bases, leaving 16 bases between the germline ends. The CDR3 has 14 amino acids. Germline V gene data show CDR1 as SQVTM and CDR2 as ANQGSEA. TCRdb's table, derived via immunoSEQ multiplex PCR, lists solely in-frame clones and lacks some. The table shows roughly 120,000 clones, with about nine tenths occurring only once. The sequence came from an adult in good health. The V call is TRBV29-1, the J call TRBJ1-1; D might be TRBD1 (6 bases). The material sequenced was peripheral blood, taken on day 0 of MenACWY control vaccination. The CDR3 here is CSVVAGAGGTEAFF. In DNA, the CDR3 is TGCAGCGTTGTTGCGGGGGCCGGGGGCACTGAAGCTTTCTTT. The variable domain in full, with the rest retrieved from reference TRBV29-1 and TRBJ1-1, is SAVISQKPSRDICQRGTSLTIQCQVDSQVTMMFWYRQQPGQSLTLIATANQGSEATYESGFVIDKFPISRPNLTFSTLTVSNMSPEDSSIYLCSVVAGAGGTEAFFGQGTRLTVV.